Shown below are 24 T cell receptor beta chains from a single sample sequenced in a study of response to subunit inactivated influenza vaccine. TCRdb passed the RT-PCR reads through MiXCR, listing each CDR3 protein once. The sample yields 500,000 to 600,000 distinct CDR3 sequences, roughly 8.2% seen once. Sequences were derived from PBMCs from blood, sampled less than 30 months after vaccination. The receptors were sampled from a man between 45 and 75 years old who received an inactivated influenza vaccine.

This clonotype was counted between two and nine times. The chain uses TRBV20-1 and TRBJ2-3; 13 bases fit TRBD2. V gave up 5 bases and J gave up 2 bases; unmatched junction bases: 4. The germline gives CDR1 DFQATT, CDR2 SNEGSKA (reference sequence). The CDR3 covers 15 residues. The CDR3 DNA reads TGCAGTGCTCCCGGGACTAGCGGGAACACAGATACGCAGTATTTT. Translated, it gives CSAPGTSGNTDTQYF.

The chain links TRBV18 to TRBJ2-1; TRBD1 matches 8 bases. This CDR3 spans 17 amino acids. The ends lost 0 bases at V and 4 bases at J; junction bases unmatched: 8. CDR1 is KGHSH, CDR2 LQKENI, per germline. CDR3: CASSPPQGATPYNEQFF. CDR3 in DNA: TGTGCCAGCTCACCACCGCAGGGGGCCACCCCTTACAATGAGCAGTTCTTC.

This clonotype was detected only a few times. CDR3 region: CATPGLAGSTSSYNEQFF. In nucleotides, the CDR3 is TGTGCCACCCCGGGACTAGCGGGATCCACGAGCTCCTACAATGAGCAGTTCTTC. The V gene is TRBV24-1, the J gene TRBJ2-1; 13 nucleotides match TRBD2. Germline V gives CDR1 KGHDR, CDR2 SFDVKD. V lost 9 bases to trimming and J lost 0 bases; unmatched junction nucleotides: 10. This CDR3 comprises 18 residues.

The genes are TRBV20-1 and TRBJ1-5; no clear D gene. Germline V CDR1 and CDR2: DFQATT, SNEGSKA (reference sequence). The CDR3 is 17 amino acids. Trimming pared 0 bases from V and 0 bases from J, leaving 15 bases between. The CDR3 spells CSARDQDRSYSNQPQHF. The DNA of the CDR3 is TGCAGTGCTAGAGATCAGGATAGGTCTTATAGCAATCAGCCCCAGCATTTT.

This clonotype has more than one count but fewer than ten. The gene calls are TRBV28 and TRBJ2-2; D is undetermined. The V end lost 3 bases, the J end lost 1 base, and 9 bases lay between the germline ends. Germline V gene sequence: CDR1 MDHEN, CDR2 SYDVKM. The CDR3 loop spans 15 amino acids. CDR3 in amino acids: CASSFRAENTGELFF. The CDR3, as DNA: TGTGCCAGCAGTTTTAGGGCAGAGAACACCGGGGAGCTGTTTTTT. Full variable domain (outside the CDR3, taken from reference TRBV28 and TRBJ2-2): DVKVTQSSRYLVKRTGEKVFLECVQDMDHENMFWYRQDPGLGLRLIYFSYDVKMKEKGDIPEGYSVSREKKERFSLILESASTNQTSMYLCASSFRAENTGELFFGEGSRLTVL.

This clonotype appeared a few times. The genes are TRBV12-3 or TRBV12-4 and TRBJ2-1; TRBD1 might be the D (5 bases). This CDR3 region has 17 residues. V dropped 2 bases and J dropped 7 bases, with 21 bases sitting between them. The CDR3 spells CASSLSRTTRAWNEQFF. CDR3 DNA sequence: TGTGCCAGCAGTTTATCAAGGACAACCCGGGCCTGGAATGAGCAGTTCTTC.

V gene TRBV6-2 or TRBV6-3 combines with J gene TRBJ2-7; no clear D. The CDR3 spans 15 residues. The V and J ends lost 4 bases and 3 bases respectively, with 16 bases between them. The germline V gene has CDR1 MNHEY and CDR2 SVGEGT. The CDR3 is CASSLTSSDFYEQYF. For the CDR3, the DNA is TGTGCCAGCAGTTTAACCAGTAGTGACTTCTACGAGCAGTACTTC.

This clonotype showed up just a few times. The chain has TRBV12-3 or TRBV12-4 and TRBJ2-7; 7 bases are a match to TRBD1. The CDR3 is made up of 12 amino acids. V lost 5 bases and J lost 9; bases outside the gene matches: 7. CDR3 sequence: CASSPATGLQYF. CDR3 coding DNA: TGTGCCAGCAGTCCGGCGACAGGGTTGCAGTACTTC.

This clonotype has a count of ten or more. CDR3 loop: CASSLQREIGELFF. The CDR3 coding sequence is TGTGCCAGCAGCTTACAGCGGGAGATCGGGGAGCTGTTTTTT. The V call is TRBV7-2, the J call TRBJ2-2, with TRBD2 identical over 8 bases. The CDR3 consists of 14 residues. Trimming at V came to 2 bases and at J to 7 bases, leaving 3 bases not matched to a gene. CDR1 SGHTA and CDR2 FQGNSA come from the germline V gene.

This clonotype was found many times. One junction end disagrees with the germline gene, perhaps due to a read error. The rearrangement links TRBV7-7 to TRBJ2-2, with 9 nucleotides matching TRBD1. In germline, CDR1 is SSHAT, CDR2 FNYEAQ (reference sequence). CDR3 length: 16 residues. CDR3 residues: CASSENRGRGTGELFF. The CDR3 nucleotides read TGTGCTAGCAGCGAAAACAGGGGGCGAGGCACCGGGGAGCTGTTTTTT.

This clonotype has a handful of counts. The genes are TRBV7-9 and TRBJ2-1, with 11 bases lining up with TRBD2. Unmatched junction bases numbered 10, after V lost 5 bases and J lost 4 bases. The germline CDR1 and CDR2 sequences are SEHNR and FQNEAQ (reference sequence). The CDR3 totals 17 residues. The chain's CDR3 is CASSPPRRLAGYNEQFF. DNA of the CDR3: TGTGCCAGCAGCCCACCACGAAGACTAGCGGGGTACAATGAGCAGTTCTTC.

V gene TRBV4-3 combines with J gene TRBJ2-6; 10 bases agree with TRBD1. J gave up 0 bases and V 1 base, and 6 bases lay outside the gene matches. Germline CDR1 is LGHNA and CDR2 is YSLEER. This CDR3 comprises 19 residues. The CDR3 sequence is CASSQGTGGPYSGANVLTF. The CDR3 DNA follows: TGCGCCAGCAGCCAAGGGACAGGGGGTCCATACTCTGGGGCCAACGTCCTGACTTTC.

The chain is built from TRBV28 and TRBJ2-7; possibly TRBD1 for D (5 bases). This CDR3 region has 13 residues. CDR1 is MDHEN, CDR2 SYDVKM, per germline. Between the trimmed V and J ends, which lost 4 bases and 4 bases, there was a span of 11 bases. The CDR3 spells CASSSPDRYEQYF. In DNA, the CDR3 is TGTGCCAGCAGTTCCCCCGACAGATACGAGCAGTACTTC.

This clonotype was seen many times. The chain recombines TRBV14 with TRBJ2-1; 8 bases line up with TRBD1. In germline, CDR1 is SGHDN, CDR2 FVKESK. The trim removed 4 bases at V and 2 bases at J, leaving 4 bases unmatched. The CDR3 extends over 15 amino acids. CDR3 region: CASSPRQGPYNEQFF. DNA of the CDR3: TGTGCCAGCAGCCCCCGACAGGGGCCCTACAATGAGCAGTTCTTC.

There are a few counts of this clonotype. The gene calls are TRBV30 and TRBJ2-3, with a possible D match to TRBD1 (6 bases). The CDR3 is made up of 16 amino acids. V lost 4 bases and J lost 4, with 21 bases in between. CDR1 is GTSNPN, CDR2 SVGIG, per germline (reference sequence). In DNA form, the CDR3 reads TGTGCCTGGACCCCTCAGGGGAAGGCTAACCCAGATACGCAGTATTTT. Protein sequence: CAWTPQGKANPDTQYF.

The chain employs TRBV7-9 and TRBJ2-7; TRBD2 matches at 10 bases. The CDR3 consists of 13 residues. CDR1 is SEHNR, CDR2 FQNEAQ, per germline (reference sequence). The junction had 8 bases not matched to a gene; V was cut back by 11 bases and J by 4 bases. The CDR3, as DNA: TGTGCCTGTTTAGCGGGGGGCTTATACGAGCAGTACTTC. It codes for CACLAGGLYEQYF.

The CDR3 coding sequence is TGTGCCTGGGGACTAGCGCCCAAAAGGCCCTACAATGAGCAGTTCTTC. It encodes CAWGLAPKRPYNEQFF. The V call is TRBV30, the J call TRBJ2-1, with 9 positions matching TRBD2. This CDR3 is 16 amino acids long. Germline V gene data show CDR1 as GTSNPN and CDR2 as SVGIG (reference sequence). The junction had 10 bases not matched to a gene; V was cut back by 5 bases and J by 2 bases.

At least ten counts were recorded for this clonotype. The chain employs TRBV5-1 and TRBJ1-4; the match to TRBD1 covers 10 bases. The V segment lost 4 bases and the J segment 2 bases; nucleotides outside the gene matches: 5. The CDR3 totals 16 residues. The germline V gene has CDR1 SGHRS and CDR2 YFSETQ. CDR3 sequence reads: CASSRDRGGTNEKLFF. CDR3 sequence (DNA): TGCGCCAGCAGCAGGGACAGGGGCGGCACTAATGAAAAACTGTTTTTT. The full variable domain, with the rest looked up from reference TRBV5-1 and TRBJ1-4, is KAGVTQTPRYLIKTRGQQVTLSCSPISGHRSVSWYQQTPGQGLQFLFEYFSETQRNKGNFPGRFSGRQFSNSRSEMNVSTLELGDSALYLCASSRDRGGTNEKLFFGSGTQLSVL.

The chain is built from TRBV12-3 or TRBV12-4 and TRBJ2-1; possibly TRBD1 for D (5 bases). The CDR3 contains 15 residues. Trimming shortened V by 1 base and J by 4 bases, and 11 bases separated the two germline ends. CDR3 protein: CASSLDLRAYNEQFF. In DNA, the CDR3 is TGTGCCAGCAGTTTAGACCTCAGGGCTTACAATGAGCAGTTCTTC.

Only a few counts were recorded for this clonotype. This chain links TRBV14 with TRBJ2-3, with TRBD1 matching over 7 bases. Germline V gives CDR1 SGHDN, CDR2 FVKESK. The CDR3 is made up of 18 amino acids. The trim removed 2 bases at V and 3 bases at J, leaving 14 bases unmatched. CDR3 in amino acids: CASSQLPQGNFKTDTQYF. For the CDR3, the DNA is TGTGCCAGCAGCCAACTCCCACAGGGGAATTTTAAGACAGATACGCAGTATTTT. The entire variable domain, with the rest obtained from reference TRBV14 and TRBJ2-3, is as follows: EAGVTQFPSHSVIEKGQTVTLRCDPISGHDNLYWYRRVMGKEIKFLLHFVKESKQDESGMPNNRFLAERTGGTYSTLKVQPAELEDSGVYFCASSQLPQGNFKTDTQYFGPGTRLTVL.

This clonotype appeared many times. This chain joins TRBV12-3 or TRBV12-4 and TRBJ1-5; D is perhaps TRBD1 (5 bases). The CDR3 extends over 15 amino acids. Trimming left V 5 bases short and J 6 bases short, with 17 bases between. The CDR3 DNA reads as TGTGCCAGCAGTACGGCCCAGGGAATGGCTCAGCCCCAGCATTTT. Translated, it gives CASSTAQGMAQPQHF.

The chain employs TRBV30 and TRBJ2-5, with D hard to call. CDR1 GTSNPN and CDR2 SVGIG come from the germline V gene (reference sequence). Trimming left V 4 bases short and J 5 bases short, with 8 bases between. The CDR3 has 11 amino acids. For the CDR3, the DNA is TGTGCCTGGACCCCTGTCGAGACCCAGTACTTC. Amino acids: CAWTPVETQYF. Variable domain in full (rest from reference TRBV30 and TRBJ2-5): SQTIHQWPATLVQPVGSPLSLECTVEGTSNPNLYWYRQAAGRGLQLLFYSVGIGQISSEVPQNLSASRPQDRQFILSSKKLLLSDSGFYLCAWTPVETQYFGPGTRLLVL.

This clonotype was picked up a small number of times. This CDR3 reads CASSKSLLWQNIQYF. Written as DNA, the CDR3 is TGTGCCAGCAGTAAATCCCTCCTTTGGCAAAACATTCAGTACTTC. The chain couples TRBV6-1 to TRBJ2-4, with D hard to call. Per the germline V gene, CDR1 is MNHNS and CDR2 is SASEGT. Trimming took off 5 bases at V and 5 bases at J, with 16 bases between the two ends. The CDR3 spans 15 residues.

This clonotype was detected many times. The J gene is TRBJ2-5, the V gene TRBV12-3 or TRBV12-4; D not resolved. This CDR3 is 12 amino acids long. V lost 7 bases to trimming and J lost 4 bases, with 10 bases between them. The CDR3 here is CASTTFGETQYF. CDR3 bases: TGTGCCAGCACCACCTTTGGAGAGACCCAGTACTTC.